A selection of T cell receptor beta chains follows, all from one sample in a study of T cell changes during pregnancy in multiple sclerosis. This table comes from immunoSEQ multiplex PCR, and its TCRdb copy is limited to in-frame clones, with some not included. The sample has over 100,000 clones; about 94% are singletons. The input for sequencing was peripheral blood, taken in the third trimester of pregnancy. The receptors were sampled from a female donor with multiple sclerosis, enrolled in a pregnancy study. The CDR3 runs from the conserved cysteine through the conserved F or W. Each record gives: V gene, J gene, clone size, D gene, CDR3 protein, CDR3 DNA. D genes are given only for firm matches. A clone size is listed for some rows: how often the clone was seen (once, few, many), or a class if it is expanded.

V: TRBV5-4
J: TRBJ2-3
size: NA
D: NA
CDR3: CASSVTGRTDTQYF
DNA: TGTGCCAGCAGTGTGACAGGTCGCACAGATACGCAGTATTTT

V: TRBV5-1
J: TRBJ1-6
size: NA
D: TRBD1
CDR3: CASSLSRGQNSPLHF
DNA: TGCGCCAGCAGCTTGAGTAGGGGACAGAATTCACCCCTCCACTTT

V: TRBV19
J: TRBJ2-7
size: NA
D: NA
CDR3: CASSMAETYEQYF
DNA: TGTGCCAGTAGTATGGCGGAGACCTACGAGCAGTACTTC

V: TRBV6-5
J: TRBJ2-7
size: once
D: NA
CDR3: CASSSRGHGAYEQYF
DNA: TGTGCCAGCAGTTCAAGGGGTCACGGCGCCTACGAGCAGTACTTC

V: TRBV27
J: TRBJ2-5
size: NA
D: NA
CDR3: CASSLGQQETQYF
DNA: TGTGCCAGCAGTTTAGGACAGCAAGAGACCCAGTACTTC

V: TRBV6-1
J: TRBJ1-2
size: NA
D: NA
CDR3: CASSDRGLYGYTF
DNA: TGTGCCAGCAGTGATAGGGGCCTCTATGGCTACACCTTC

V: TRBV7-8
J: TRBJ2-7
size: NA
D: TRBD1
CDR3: CASSSQTGSVEQYF
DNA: TGTGCCAGCAGCTCCCAGACAGGGTCAGTCGAGCAGTACTTC

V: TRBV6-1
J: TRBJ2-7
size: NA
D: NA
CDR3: CASSEVAPEQYF
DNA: TGTGCCAGCAGTGAAGTAGCCCCCGAGCAGTACTTC

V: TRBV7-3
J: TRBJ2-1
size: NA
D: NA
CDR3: CASRADSYNEQFF
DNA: TGTGCCAGCAGGGCGGACAGCTACAATGAGCAGTTCTTC

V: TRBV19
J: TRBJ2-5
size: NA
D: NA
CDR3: CASSIDGARGEETQYF
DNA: TGTGCCAGTAGTATAGACGGAGCCCGGGGAGAGGAGACCCAGTACTTC

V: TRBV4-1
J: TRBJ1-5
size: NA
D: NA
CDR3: CASSLGGGIYSNQPQHF
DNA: TGCGCCAGCAGCCTGGGGGGAGGGATTTATAGCAATCAGCCCCAGCATTTT

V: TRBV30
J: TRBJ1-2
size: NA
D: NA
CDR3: CAWSTGNYGYTF
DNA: TGTGCCTGGAGTACGGGGAACTATGGCTACACCTTC

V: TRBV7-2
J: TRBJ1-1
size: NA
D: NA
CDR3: CASSLTRTDRTEAFF
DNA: TGTGCCAGCAGCTTAACGAGGACAGACCGCACTGAAGCTTTCTTT

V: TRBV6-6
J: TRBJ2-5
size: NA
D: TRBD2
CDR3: CASSSPRAGGPETQYF
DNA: TGTGCCAGCAGTTCCCCAAGAGCGGGAGGCCCAGAGACCCAGTACTTC

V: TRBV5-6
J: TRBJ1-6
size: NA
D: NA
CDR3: CASSFRVNSPLHF
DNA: TGTGCCAGCAGCTTTCGGGTCAATTCACCCCTCCACTTT

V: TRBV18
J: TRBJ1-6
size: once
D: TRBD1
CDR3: CASSPGTGNSPLHF
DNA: TGTGCCAGCTCCCCCGGGACAGGGAATTCACCCCTCCACTTT

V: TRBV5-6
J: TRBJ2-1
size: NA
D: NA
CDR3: CASTPGARGDNREQFF
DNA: TGTGCCAGCACCCCCGGGGCTAGAGGGGACAATAGGGAGCAGTTCTTC

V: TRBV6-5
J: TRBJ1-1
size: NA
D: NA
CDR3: CASSYSRGQRTEAFF
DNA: TGTGCCAGCAGTTACTCCAGAGGCCAACGCACTGAAGCTTTCTTT

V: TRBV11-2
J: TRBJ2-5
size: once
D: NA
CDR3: CASSQEGPEETQYF
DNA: TGTGCCAGCAGTCAGGAGGGCCCGGAAGAGACCCAGTACTTC

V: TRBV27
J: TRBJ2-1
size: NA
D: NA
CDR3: CASSFNGYNEQFF
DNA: TGTGCCAGCAGTTTCAACGGTTACAATGAGCAGTTCTTC

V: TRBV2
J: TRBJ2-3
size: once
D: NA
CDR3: CASGGAGPRDTQYF
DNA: TGTGCCAGCGGAGGGGCGGGTCCGCGGGATACGCAGTATTTT

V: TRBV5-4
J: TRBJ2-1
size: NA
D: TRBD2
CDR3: CASSLAPSGRSDEQFF
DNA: TGTGCCAGCAGCTTGGCCCCTAGCGGGAGGTCGGATGAGCAGTTCTTC

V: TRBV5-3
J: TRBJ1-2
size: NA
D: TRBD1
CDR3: CARSKETGGNNYGYTF
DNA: TGTGCCAGAAGCAAAGAGACAGGGGGTAACAACTATGGCTACACCTTC

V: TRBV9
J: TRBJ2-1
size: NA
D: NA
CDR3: CASSVDTGGEQFF
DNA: TGTGCCAGCAGCGTAGACACGGGTGGTGAGCAGTTCTTC

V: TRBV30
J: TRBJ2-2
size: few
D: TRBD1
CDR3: CAWRSPDRGRVGELFF
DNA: TGTGCCTGGAGATCACCGGACAGGGGGCGGGTCGGGGAGCTGTTTTTT

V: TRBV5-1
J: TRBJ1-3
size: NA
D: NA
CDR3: CASSLNGQGSGNTIYF
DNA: TGCGCCAGCAGCTTGAACGGGCAGGGCTCAGGAAACACCATATATTTT

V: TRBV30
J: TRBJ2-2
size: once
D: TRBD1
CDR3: CAWSVLGQGGTGELFF
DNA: TGTGCCTGGAGTGTACTAGGACAGGGGGGGACCGGGGAGCTGTTTTTT

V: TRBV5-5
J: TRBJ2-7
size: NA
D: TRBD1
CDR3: CASSLGTGSRSYEQYF
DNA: TGTGCCAGCAGCTTGGGGACAGGTTCCCGCTCCTACGAGCAGTACTTC

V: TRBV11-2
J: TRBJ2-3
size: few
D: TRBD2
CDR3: CASSPGALAGADTQYF
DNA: TGTGCCAGCAGCCCGGGGGCACTAGCGGGGGCAGATACGCAGTATTTT

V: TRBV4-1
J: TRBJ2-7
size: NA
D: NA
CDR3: CASSKALLAAEQYF
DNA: TGCGCCAGCAGTAAGGCTTTACTAGCCGCCGAGCAGTACTTC

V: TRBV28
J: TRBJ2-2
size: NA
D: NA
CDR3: CASSLGGFNTGELFF
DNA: TGTGCCAGCAGTTTGGGGGGATTCAACACCGGGGAGCTGTTTTTT

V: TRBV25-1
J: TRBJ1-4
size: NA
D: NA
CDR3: CASSEYPGGRNEKLFF
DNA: TGTGCCAGCAGTGAATATCCGGGGGGGCGGAATGAAAAACTGTTTTTT

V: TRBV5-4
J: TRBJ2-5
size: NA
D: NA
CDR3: CASSLAGETQYF
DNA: TGTGCCAGCAGCTTGGCCGGAGAGACCCAGTACTTC

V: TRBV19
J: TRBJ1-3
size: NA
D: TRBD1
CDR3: CASSTTGSTIYF
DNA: TGTGCCAGTAGTACGACAGGGAGCACCATATATTTT

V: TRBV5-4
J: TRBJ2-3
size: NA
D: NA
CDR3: CASSLNVGPRGDTQYF
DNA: TGTGCCAGCAGCTTGAACGTCGGACCTAGGGGAGATACGCAGTATTTT

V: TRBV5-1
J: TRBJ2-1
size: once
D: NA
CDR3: CASSLDVVYGEQFF
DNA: TGCGCCAGCAGCTTGGATGTAGTTTACGGTGAGCAGTTCTTC

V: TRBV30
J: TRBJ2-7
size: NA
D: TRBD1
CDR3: CAWRGQGRYEQYF
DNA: TGTGCCTGGAGGGGACAGGGGAGATACGAGCAGTACTTC

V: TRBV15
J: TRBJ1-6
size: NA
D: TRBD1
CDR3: CATNDYRDRENNSPLHF
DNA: TGTGCCACCAATGATTACCGGGACAGGGAAAATAATTCACCCCTCCACTTT

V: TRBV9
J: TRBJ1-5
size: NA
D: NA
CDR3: CASSVGVAPRGAQHF
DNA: TGTGCCAGCAGCGTAGGTGTGGCACCCCGGGGAGCCCAGCATTTT

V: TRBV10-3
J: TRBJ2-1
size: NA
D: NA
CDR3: CAISEQVPAGVQFF
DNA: TGTGCCATCAGTGAACAGGTACCGGCAGGGGTGCAGTTCTTC

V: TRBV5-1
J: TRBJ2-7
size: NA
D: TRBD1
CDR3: CASSSGTGAYEQYF
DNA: TGCGCCAGCAGTTCCGGGACAGGGGCCTACGAGCAGTACTTC

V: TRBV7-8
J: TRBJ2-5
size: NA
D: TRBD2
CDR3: CASSLGREGQETQYF
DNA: TGTGCCAGCAGCTTAGGAAGGGAGGGCCAAGAGACCCAGTACTTC

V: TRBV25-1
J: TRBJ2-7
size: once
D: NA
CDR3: CASSERGRAYTYEQYF
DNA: TGTGCCAGCAGTGAACGAGGCAGGGCCTATACCTACGAGCAGTACTTC

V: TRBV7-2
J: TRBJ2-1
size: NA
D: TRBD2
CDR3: CASSSELSGSSYNEQFF
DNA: TGTGCCAGCAGCTCGGAGTTGAGCGGGAGCTCCTACAATGAGCAGTTCTTC

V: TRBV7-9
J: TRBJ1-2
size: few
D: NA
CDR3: CASSMSGGRGYGYTF
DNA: TGTGCCAGCAGCATGTCCGGGGGGCGAGGCTATGGCTACACCTTC

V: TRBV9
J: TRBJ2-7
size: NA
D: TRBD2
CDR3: CASSVALAGASEQYF
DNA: TGTGCCAGCAGCGTAGCCCTAGCGGGAGCGTCCGAGCAGTACTTC

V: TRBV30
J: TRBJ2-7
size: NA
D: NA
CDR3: CAWSVWLAGSAYEQYF
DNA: TGTGCCTGGAGTGTCTGGTTGGCAGGGTCTGCCTACGAGCAGTACTTC

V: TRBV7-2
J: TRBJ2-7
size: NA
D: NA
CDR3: CASSLRHGLPYEQYF
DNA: TGTGCCAGCAGCTTAAGACACGGCTTACCCTACGAGCAGTACTTC

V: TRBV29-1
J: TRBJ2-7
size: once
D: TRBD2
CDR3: CSVETSGKSYEQYF
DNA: TGCAGCGTTGAAACTAGCGGGAAATCCTACGAGCAGTACTTC

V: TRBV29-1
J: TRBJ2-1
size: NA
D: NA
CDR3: CSAGGGWNEQFF
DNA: TGCAGCGCCGGAGGAGGTTGGAATGAGCAGTTCTTC

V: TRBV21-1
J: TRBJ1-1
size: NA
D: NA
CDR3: CASWAAGVGGSRERNTEAFF
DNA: TGTGCCAGCTGGGCAGCTGGGGTAGGAGGCAGCCGCGAGCGGAACACTGAAGCTTTCTTT

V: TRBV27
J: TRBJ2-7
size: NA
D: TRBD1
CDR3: CASSLTGGSYEQYF
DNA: TGTGCCAGCAGTTTAACAGGGGGCTCTTACGAGCAGTACTTC

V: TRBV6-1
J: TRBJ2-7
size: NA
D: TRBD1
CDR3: CASSGQGASEQYF
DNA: TGTGCCAGCAGTGGACAGGGGGCGAGCGAGCAGTACTTC

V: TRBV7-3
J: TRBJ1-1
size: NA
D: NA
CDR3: CASRRDMNTEAFF
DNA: TGTGCCAGCAGGAGGGACATGAACACTGAAGCTTTCTTT

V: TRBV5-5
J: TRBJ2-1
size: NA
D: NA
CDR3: CASSSQGSHRDNEQFF
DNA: TGTGCCAGCAGCTCCCAGGGGAGCCACCGGGACAATGAGCAGTTCTTC

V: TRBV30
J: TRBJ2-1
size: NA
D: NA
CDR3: CAWKAGYSYNEQFF
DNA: TGTGCCTGGAAGGCGGGTTACTCCTACAATGAGCAGTTCTTC